This TCR beta chain was sequenced during a study of OX40 agonist ivuxolimab in advanced cancers. Study as a whole: Dose-escalation subjects each had hepatocellular carcinoma, melanoma, renal cell or head and neck cancer. The group had a mean age of about 64 years, ranged from about 20 to 90, and was 75% to 85% male.

Germline V gives CDR1 SNHLY, CDR2 FYNNEI. There are 14 residues in the CDR3. The study's findings and limits: Certain nonresponding patients likewise had low normalized T-cell clonal expansion. Among expanded peripheral T cells, antigen specificity went undetermined.

Sequencing used immunoSEQ multiplex PCR; TCRdb keeps in-frame clones, though not all of them. The sample records about 76,000 clones, approximately 83% being singletons. This clone was counted a single time. What it binds is not known. Germline is not matched at one junction end, which may reflect a read error. The sequence was obtained from an adult with an advanced solid tumor such as melanoma, head and neck, liver or kidney cancer. This chain joins TRBV2 and TRBJ1-2; D is unresolved. The source was CD4+ or CD8+ T cells sorted from blood, collected in a trial of the OX40 agonist ivuxolimab. Here the CDR3 DNA reads TGTGCGAGCAGTATGACCCAAGACGGCTATGGCTACACCTTC. As protein: CASSMTQDGYGYTF.